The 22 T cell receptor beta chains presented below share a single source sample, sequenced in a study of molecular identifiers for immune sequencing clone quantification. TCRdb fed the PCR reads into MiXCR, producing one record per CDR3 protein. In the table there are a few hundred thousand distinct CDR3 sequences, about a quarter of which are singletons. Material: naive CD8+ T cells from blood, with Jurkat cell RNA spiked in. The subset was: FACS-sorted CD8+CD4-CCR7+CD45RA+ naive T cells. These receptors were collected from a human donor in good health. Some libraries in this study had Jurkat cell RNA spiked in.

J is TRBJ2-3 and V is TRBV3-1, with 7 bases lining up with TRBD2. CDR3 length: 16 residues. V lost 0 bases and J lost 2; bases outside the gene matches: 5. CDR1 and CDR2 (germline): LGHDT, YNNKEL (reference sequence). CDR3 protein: CASSQDMLADTDTQYF. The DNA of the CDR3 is TGTGCCAGCAGCCAAGATATGCTAGCGGACACAGATACGCAGTATTTT.

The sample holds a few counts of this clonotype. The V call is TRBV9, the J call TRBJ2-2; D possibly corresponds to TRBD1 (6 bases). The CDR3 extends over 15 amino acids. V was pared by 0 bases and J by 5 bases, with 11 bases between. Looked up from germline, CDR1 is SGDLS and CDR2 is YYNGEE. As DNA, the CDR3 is TGTGCCAGCAGCGTAGACAGGGCCCAAACCGGGGAGCTGTTTTTT. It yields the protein CASSVDRAQTGELFF.

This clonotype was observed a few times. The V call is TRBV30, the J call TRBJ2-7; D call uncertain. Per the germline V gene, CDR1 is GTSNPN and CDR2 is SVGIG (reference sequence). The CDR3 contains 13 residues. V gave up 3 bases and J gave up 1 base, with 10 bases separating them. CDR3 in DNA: TGTGCCTGGAGCGCGGATTTGTCCTACGAGCAGTACTTC. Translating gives CAWSADLSYEQYF.

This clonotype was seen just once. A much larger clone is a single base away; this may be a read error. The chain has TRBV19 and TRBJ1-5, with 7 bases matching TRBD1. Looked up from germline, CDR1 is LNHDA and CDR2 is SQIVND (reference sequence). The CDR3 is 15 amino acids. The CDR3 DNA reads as TGTGCCTGTAGTACAGGGGACAACTTCAATCAGCCCCAGCATTTT. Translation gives CACSTGDNFNQPQHF.

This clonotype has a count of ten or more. The CDR3: CASSFPSADTQYF. The DNA for the CDR3 is TGTGCCAGCAGTTTTCCCTCGGCAGATACGCAGTATTTT. The V gene is TRBV12-3 or TRBV12-4, the J gene TRBJ2-3; D is unclear. The CDR3 has 13 amino acids. Trimming stripped 3 bases from V and 4 bases from J, with 8 bases between.

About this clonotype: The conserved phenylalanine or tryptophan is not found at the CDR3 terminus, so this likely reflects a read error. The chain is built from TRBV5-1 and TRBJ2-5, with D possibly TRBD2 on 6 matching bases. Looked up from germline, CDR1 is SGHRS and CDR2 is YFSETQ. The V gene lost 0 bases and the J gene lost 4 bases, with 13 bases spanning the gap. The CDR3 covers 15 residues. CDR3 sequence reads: CASSLAWGRRETQYY. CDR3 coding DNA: TGCGCCAGCAGCTTGGCCTGGGGGAGGAGAGAGACCCAGTACTAC.

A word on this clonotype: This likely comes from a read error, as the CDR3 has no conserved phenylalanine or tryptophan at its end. CDR3 in DNA: TGCAGCGTTGAAGGGGGATATACCTACAATGAGCAGTTCCTC. Residues: CSVEGGYTYNEQFL. V and J are TRBV29-1 and TRBJ2-1; no firm D call. This CDR3 spans 14 amino acids. V was trimmed by 1 base and J by 2 bases, leaving 9 bases between them. CDR1 is SQVTM, CDR2 ANQGSEA, per germline.

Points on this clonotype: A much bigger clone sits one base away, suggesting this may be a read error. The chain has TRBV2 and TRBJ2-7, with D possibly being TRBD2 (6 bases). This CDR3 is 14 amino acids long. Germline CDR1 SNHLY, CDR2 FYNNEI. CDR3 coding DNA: TGTGCCAGCGGTGACCGGGCCGGGGGCTACGAGCAGTACTTC. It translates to CASGDRAGGYEQYF.

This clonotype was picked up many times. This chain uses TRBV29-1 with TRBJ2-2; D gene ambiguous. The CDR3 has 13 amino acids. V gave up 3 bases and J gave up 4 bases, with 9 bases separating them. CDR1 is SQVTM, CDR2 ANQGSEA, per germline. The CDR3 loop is CSVEKGGTGELFF. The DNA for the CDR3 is TGCAGCGTTGAGAAGGGCGGCACCGGGGAGCTGTTTTTT.

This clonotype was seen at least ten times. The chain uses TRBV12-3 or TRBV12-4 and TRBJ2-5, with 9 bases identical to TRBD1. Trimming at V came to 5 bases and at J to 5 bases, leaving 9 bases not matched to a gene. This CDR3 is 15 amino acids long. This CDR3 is CASSEGQGTHETQYF. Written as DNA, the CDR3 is TGTGCCAGCAGTGAGGGACAGGGCACTCATGAGACCCAGTACTTC.

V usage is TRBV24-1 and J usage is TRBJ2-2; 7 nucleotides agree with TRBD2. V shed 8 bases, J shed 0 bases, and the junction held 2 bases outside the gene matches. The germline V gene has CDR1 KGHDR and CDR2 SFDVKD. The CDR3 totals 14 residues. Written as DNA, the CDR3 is TGTGCCACCATGACTAGCTCGAACACCGGGGAGCTGTTTTTT. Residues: CATMTSSNTGELFF.

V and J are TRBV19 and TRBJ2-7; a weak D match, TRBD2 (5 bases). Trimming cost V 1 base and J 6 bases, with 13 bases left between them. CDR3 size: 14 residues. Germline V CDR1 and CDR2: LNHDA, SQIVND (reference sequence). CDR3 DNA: TGTGCCAGTAGTATAGGGTTGGAGGAAAGCGAGCAGTACTTC. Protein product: CASSIGLEESEQYF.

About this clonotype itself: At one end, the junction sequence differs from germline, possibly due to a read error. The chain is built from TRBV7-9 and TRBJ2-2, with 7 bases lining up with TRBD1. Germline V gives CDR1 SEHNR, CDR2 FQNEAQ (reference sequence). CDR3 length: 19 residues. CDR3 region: CAGSLGAGSWGQGAGELFF. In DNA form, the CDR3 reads TGTGCCGGCAGCTTAGGAGCCGGATCGTGGGGCCAGGGGGCCGGGGAGCTGTTTTTT.

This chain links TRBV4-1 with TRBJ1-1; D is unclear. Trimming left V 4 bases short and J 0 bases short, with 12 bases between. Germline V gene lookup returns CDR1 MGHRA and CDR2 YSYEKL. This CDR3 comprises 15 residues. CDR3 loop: CASSRDAGLNTEAFF. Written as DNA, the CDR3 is TGCGCCAGCAGCCGAGATGCAGGTTTGAACACTGAAGCTTTCTTT.

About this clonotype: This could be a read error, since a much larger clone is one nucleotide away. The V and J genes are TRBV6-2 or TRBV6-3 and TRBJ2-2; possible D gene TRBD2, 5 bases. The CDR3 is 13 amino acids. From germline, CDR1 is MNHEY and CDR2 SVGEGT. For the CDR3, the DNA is TGTGCCAGCAGTTACAGGGAGCCCGGGGAGCTGATTTTT. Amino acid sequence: CASSYREPGELIF.

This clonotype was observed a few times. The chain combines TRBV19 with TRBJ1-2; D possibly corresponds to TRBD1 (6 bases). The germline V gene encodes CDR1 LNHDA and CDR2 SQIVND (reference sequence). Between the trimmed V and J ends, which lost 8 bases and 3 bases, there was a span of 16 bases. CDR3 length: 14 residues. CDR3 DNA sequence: TGTGCCAGTTGGACAGTCGGTCTGGACTATGGCTACACCTTC. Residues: CASWTVGLDYGYTF.

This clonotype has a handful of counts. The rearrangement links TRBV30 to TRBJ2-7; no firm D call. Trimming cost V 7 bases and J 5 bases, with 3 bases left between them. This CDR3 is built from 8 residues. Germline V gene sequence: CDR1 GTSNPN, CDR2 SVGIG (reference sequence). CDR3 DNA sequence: TGTGCCTACAACGAGCAGTACTTC. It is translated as CAYNEQYF.

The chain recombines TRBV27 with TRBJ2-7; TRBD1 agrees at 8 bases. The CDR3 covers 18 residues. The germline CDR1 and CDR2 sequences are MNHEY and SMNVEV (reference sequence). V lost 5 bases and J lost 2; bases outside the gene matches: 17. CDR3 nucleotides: TGTGCCAGCAGTCCCAGGGGGCGCCCAGCGGGTTTAACCTACGAGCAGTACTTC. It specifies CASSPRGRPAGLTYEQYF.

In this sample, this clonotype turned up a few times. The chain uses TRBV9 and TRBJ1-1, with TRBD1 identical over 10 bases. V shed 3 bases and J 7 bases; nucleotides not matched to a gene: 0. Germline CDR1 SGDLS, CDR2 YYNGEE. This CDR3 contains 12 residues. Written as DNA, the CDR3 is TGTGCCAGCAGCGGGGACAGGGGTGAAGCTTTCTTT. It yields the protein CASSGDRGEAFF. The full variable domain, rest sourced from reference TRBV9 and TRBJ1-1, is DSGVTQTPKHLITATGQRVTLRCSPRSGDLSVYWYQQSLDQGLQFLIQYYNGEERAKGNILERFSAQQFPDLHSELNLSSLELGDSALYFCASSGDRGEAFFGQGTRLTVV.

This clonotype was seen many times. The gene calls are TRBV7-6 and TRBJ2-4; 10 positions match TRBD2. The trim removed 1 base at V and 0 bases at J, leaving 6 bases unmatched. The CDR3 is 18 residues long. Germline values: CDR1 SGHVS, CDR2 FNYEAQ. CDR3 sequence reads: CASSLEPGLALAKNIQYF. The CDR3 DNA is TGTGCCAGCAGCTTAGAGCCGGGACTAGCGTTAGCCAAAAACATTCAGTACTTC.

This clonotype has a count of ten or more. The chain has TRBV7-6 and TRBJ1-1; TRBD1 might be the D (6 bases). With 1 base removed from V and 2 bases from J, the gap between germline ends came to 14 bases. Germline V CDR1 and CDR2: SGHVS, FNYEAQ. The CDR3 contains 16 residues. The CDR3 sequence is CASSLVPGEGNTEAFF. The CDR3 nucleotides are TGTGCCAGCAGCTTAGTTCCAGGGGAGGGAAACACTGAAGCTTTCTTT.

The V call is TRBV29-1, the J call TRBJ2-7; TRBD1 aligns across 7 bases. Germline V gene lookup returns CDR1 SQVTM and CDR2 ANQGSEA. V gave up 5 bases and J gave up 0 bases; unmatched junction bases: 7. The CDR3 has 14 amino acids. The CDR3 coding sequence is TGCAGCGTTTCCGGGACAGTGGACTCCTACGAGCAGTACTTC. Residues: CSVSGTVDSYEQYF.